A selection of T cell receptor beta chains follows, all from one sample in a study of CD8+ T cells in alopecia areata. TCRdb's copy holds only in-frame clones and misses some; the assay was immunoSEQ multiplex PCR. Counted here are around 100,000 clones, roughly 56% occurring once; the ten biggest clones make up 3% to 4%. The specimen was CD4+ T cells sorted from blood, collected at week 24, from a patient treated with tofacitinib. The receptors were sampled from a human donor with alopecia areata. Both conserved end residues are part of each CDR3. The D gene is left open where the match is weak. The size entry is marked missing in some rows and otherwise reads once, few, many or a size class.

d_call	j_call	clone_size	v_call	cdr3_nt	cdr3_aa
.	TRBJ2-2	.	TRBV28	TGTGCCAGCAGTTTAGGGGGCAACACCGGGGAGCTGTTTTTT	CASSLGGNTGELFF
.	TRBJ2-2	.	TRBV11-1	TGTGCCAGCAGCTTAGTGAGGTGGACCGGGGAGCTGTTTTTT	CASSLVRWTGELFF
TRBD2	TRBJ2-3	few	TRBV30	TGTGCCTGGAATCCCAACGGGGGGACGCAGTATTTT	CAWNPNGGTQYF
.	TRBJ1-2	.	TRBV15	TGTGCCACCAGCAGAGACACCAGCAGTTCCTATGGCTACACCTTC	CATSRDTSSSYGYTF
.	TRBJ2-1	.	TRBV5-1	TGCGCCAGCAGCTGGGGCAGTGAGGGCAATGAGCAGTTCTTC	CASSWGSEGNEQFF
TRBD2	TRBJ2-7	.	TRBV7-9	TGTGCCAGCAGCTTAACTAGCGGGGGGCTGAGCTCCTACGAGCAGTACTTC	CASSLTSGGLSSYEQYF
.	TRBJ1-4	.	TRBV19	TGTGCCAGTAGTATGGGGTCCGGGTATTCGGATGAAAAACTGTTTTTT	CASSMGSGYSDEKLFF
TRBD1	TRBJ2-5	.	TRBV7-2	TGTGCCAGCAGCTCAGGGACAGGGGGAGAGACCCAGTACTTC	CASSSGTGGETQYF
.	TRBJ2-7	.	TRBV29-1	TGCAGCAATAAGCGCGGGTTTGACGAGCAGTACTTC	CSNKRGFDEQYF
.	TRBJ2-3	.	TRBV5-1	TGCGCCAGCAGCCGTTCGGACCTGAACGCAGATACGCAGTATTTT	CASSRSDLNADTQYF
TRBD1	TRBJ1-6	.	TRBV7-9	TGTGCCAGCAGCTGGGGACAGGGGTTTAATTCACCCCTCCACTTT	CASSWGQGFNSPLHF
TRBD1	TRBJ2-7	few	TRBV6-6	TGTGCCAGCAGTTGGTACAGGGGCCACGAGCAGTACTTC	CASSWYRGHEQYF
.	TRBJ2-3	few	TRBV14	TGTGCCAGCAGCCTATTCGTCTGGCCGCAGTATTTT	CASSLFVWPQYF
.	TRBJ2-7	.	TRBV27	TGTGCCACTCCTCCCCGCTACGAGCAGTACTTC	CATPPRYEQYF
.	TRBJ2-5	.	TRBV7-3	TGTGCCAGCAGCGGGACTCCATTCCAAGAGACCCAGTACTTC	CASSGTPFQETQYF
.	TRBJ1-4	few	TRBV29-1	TGCAGCGTTGCGAGGCCAGATGAAAAACTGTTTTTT	CSVARPDEKLFF
.	TRBJ2-2	few	TRBV29-1	TGCAGCGGTAATCTACAGGGAGGGGAGCTGTTTTTT	CSGNLQGGELFF
TRBD1	TRBJ1-5	.	TRBV29-1	TGCAGCGTCAAACAGGGGGACCCCAATCAGCCCCAGCATTTT	CSVKQGDPNQPQHF
TRBD2	TRBJ2-1	few	TRBV6-5	TGTGCCAGCAGTTACTCCGGGCGGGGGGCGAGGAATGAGCAGTTCTTC	CASSYSGRGARNEQFF
.	TRBJ2-7	.	TRBV5-1	TGCGCCAGCAGCTTGGTACGGGCCGTAAGCTCCTACGAGCAGTACTTC	CASSLVRAVSSYEQYF
.	TRBJ2-7	.	TRBV29-1	TGCAGCGTTGAACAGGGGACGAAGGAGTACTTC	CSVEQGTKEYF
.	TRBJ1-6	.	TRBV7-2	TGTGCCAGCAGCTTGGACCGAGGAGAGACCCTCCACTTT	CASSLDRGETLHF
.	TRBJ2-4	.	TRBV2	TGTGCCAGCAGTGACGGGGCAGGGGCCAAAAACATTCAGTACTTC	CASSDGAGAKNIQYF
.	TRBJ2-3	.	TRBV11-2	TGTGCCAGCAGCTTTGACGGTCCCCTCCCGAGCACAGATACGCAGTATTTT	CASSFDGPLPSTDTQYF